This T cell receptor (beta chain) is from a study of CD8 T cells in Susac syndrome (dated by TCRdb to about 2019). General notes on the study: Whether CD8+ T cell activation and differentiation in Susac syndrome was antigen driven was tested using repertoire sequencing.

RNA was extracted using the RNeasy kit, and about 0.5 to 1 ug of the RNA was reverse transcribed with random hexamers. TCR beta CDR3 regions were amplified with the immunoSEQ multiplex PCR assay covering 54 Vbeta and 13 Jbeta segments. To correct PCR amplification bias, a synthetic template baseline was used for both primer optimization and computational correction. Regarding the original processing steps: Reads were annotated to V, D and J genes per IMGT and analyzed with immunoSEQ Analyzer, keeping only productive sequences. Clonality was computed as one minus Shannon entropy normalized by log2 of the number of productive unique sequences. For each patient and control, public and private clones were evaluated among the 100 most prevalent clones. Clones were defined as Susac-specific when absent from the healthy and MS cohorts, from 1052 published viral clones and from other ImmuneACCESS disease sequences. TCRdb handled the public reads itself, with Q25 trimming in fastp and clone calling in MiXCR, and kept productive beta chains. Entries are consolidated by CDR3 protein sequence, retaining the most common genes and DNA. It is TCRdb's table, rather than the study itself, that gives the V and J calls and clone size. This sample is represented by around 150,000 distinct CDR3 sequences; over 85% of them were singletons. Roughly 0.14% of the sample is taken by the ten largest.

A remark on this clonotype: Which antigen it targets is not known. No much larger clone exists at a distance of one base, and base qualities are not known.

High-throughput TCR beta sequencing profiled peripheral blood CD8+ and CD4+ T cells from healthy donors, Susac syndrome patients and multiple sclerosis patients. Healthy donors were included as age- and sex-matched controls. CD8+ TEMRA cells were enriched by FACS, while bulk CD8+ and CD4+ T cells were purified by magnetic negative isolation. Blood was collected in EDTA tubes and processed within 24 hours, with PBMCs isolated through density gradient centrifugation. PBMCs intended for TCR sequencing were frozen in liquid nitrogen and were later thawed in a 37 degrees C water bath. The sorted or isolated CD4+, CD8+ and CD8+ TEMRA cells reached a purity of at least 90%. Here is what the overall study found, with its caveats: The study acknowledged that relatively few individuals were included in the TCR sequencing and HLA analysis.

Based on the germline V gene, the CDR1 and CDR2 sequences are SNHLY and FYNNEI. V is trimmed back by 8 bases and J by 7 bases, and the junction contains 6 bases that no gene match accounts for. Its CDR3 holds 14 amino acids, cysteine through phenylalanine. The retained sequence is limited to the CDR3, 42 bases, with the frame set at the first base. The sequence links TRBV2 to TRBJ2-1, and 12 junction bases match TRBD2. The specimen sequenced was CD4+ T cells from PBMCs. The sequence derives from a human donor in good health. CDR3 region: CASHWTSGVNEQFF. The DNA reads TGTGCCAGCCACTGGACTAGCGGGGTAAATGAGCAGTTCTTC.